In this sample, the clone carrying this T cell receptor (beta chain) turned up a few times. Since a much larger clone is just one base distant, this may be a read error. This sample is part of a study of tumor and adjacent non-tumor tissue in lung cancer. TCRbeta libraries were built with three rounds of nested PCR, modified from ARM-PCR. TCRdb re-called the multiplex PCR reads through MiXCR, storing one row per CDR3 protein. In the table there are roughly 76,000 distinct CDR3 sequences, nearly 70% of which are singletons. RNA was extracted from bulk tissue without any cell sorting. CDR3 length equals 12 residues. Looked up from germline, CDR1 is DFQATT and CDR2 is SNEGSKA (reference sequence).

This sequence originates from a woman aged 70-85 years with non-small cell lung cancer. The sample was lung tumor tissue. The chain links TRBV20-1 to TRBJ2-5, with D unclear. CDR3 loop: CSARDTKETQNF. The CDR3 bases are TGCAGTGCTCGAGACACAAAAGAGACCCAGAACTTC.